These T cell receptor beta chains were read from a single sample in a study of vaccination and CD4 T cells after COVID-19. TCRdb passed the PCR reads through MiXCR, listing each CDR3 protein once. The table has about 22,000 distinct CDR3 sequences, more than 45% seen once. The sample in question was CD4+ T cells from blood, obtained before SARS-CoV-2 vaccination. These receptors were obtained from a human donor who had recovered from COVID-19. CDR3s include the opening cysteine and the closing phenylalanine or tryptophan. The order of the fields is V gene, clone size, D gene, J gene, CDR3 DNA, CDR3 protein. D genes are given only for firm matches. The size entry is marked missing in some rows and otherwise reads once, few, many or a size class.

v_gene: TRBV5-4
abundance: few
d_gene: NA
j_gene: TRBJ1-1
CDR3nt: TGTGCCAGCAGCCCGAGGTCCGGGTTGGCTGAAGCTTTCTTT
CDR3aa: CASSPRSGLAEAFF

v_gene: TRBV27
abundance: NA
d_gene: NA
j_gene: TRBJ2-3
CDR3nt: TGTGCCAGCAGTCCAGGTCGGGGGTGGAGAGCAGATACGCAGTATTTT
CDR3aa: CASSPGRGWRADTQYF

v_gene: TRBV12-3/TRBV12-4
abundance: NA
d_gene: TRBD1
j_gene: TRBJ1-5
CDR3nt: TGTGCCAGCAGTTTATACGTGTTGGGACAGGAATCAATACGACGCAATCAGCCCCAGCATTTT
CDR3aa: CASSLYVLGQESIRRNQPQHF

v_gene: TRBV20-1
abundance: NA
d_gene: NA
j_gene: TRBJ2-4
CDR3nt: TGCAGTGCCCATGTCGTTAGCGGAGCAGGGGGGGCCAAAAACATTCAGTACTTC
CDR3aa: CSAHVVSGAGGAKNIQYF

v_gene: TRBV23-1
abundance: NA
d_gene: NA
j_gene: TRBJ2-5
CDR3nt: TGCGCCAGCAGTCCTATCCTCTGTCCTGACCAAGAGACCCAGTACTTC
CDR3aa: CASSPILCPDQETQYF

v_gene: TRBV27
abundance: few
d_gene: TRBD1
j_gene: TRBJ1-2
CDR3nt: TGTGCCAGCAGTTCACGGGACAGCACAAACTATGGCTACACCTTC
CDR3aa: CASSSRDSTNYGYTF

v_gene: TRBV7-2
abundance: NA
d_gene: NA
j_gene: TRBJ2-3
CDR3nt: TGTGCCAGCAGCGCCACAGATACGCAGTATTTT
CDR3aa: CASSATDTQYF

v_gene: TRBV27
abundance: NA
d_gene: TRBD2
j_gene: TRBJ2-7
CDR3nt: TGTGCCAGCAGCAAACTAGCGGAAGCATACGAGCAGTACTTC
CDR3aa: CASSKLAEAYEQYF

v_gene: TRBV5-4
abundance: NA
d_gene: TRBD2
j_gene: TRBJ2-5
CDR3nt: TGTGCCAGCAGCTTAGGGAGCGGGGTGATCCAAGAGACCCAGTACTTC
CDR3aa: CASSLGSGVIQETQYF

v_gene: TRBV20-1
abundance: NA
d_gene: NA
j_gene: TRBJ2-5
CDR3nt: TGCAGTGCTAGTTCCGAGGGGTACCAAGAGACCCGGTACTTC
CDR3aa: CSASSEGYQETRYF

v_gene: TRBV7-8
abundance: NA
d_gene: TRBD1
j_gene: TRBJ2-5
CDR3nt: TGTGCCAGCAGCGACGGCAGGGGACAGGGGGCAGGGGAGACCCAGTACTTC
CDR3aa: CASSDGRGQGAGETQYF

v_gene: TRBV30
abundance: NA
d_gene: NA
j_gene: TRBJ2-7
CDR3nt: TGTGCCTGGAGTCGGGCCTACGAGCAGTACTTC
CDR3aa: CAWSRAYEQYF

v_gene: TRBV6-1
abundance: NA
d_gene: NA
j_gene: TRBJ2-1
CDR3nt: TGTGCCAGCAGAGGGAGGATCTCCTACAATGAGCAGTTCTTC
CDR3aa: CASRGRISYNEQFF

v_gene: TRBV20-1
abundance: few
d_gene: NA
j_gene: TRBJ1-1
CDR3nt: TGCAGTGCTAGAGATCCGGGCGGGGATAGCACTGAAGCTTTCTTT
CDR3aa: CSARDPGGDSTEAFF

v_gene: TRBV6-1
abundance: NA
d_gene: TRBD2
j_gene: TRBJ2-5
CDR3nt: TGTGCCAGCAGTGAAACAAGAAGCGGGAGCCGCTGGGGAGAGACCCAGTACTTC
CDR3aa: CASSETRSGSRWGETQYF

v_gene: TRBV19
abundance: NA
d_gene: NA
j_gene: TRBJ2-1
CDR3nt: TGTGCCAGTAGTATCTGGGGCGGGAACAATGAGCAGTTCTTC
CDR3aa: CASSIWGGNNEQFF

v_gene: TRBV28
abundance: NA
d_gene: NA
j_gene: TRBJ1-1
CDR3nt: TGTGCCACCTCAAGGCTTTCCCTCCAGGGGAGCATGAACACTGAAGCTTTCTTT
CDR3aa: CATSRLSLQGSMNTEAFF

v_gene: TRBV19
abundance: medium-sized
d_gene: NA
j_gene: TRBJ2-3
CDR3nt: TGTGCCAGTAGTCACACAGATACGCAGTATTTT
CDR3aa: CASSHTDTQYF

v_gene: TRBV6-1
abundance: few
d_gene: NA
j_gene: TRBJ1-2
CDR3nt: TGTGCCAGCAGTGAGAGAGGAAGATCCGGCTATGGCTACACCTTC
CDR3aa: CASSERGRSGYGYTF

v_gene: TRBV6-5
abundance: NA
d_gene: TRBD1
j_gene: TRBJ2-5
CDR3nt: TGTGCCAGCAGTTACCTACAGGGGGGAGAGACCCAGTACTTC
CDR3aa: CASSYLQGGETQYF

v_gene: TRBV12-5
abundance: NA
d_gene: NA
j_gene: TRBJ1-1
CDR3nt: TGTGCTAGTGGTTTCGGGGTTTCGGTCGCTGAAGCTTTCTTT
CDR3aa: CASGFGVSVAEAFF

v_gene: TRBV7-2
abundance: NA
d_gene: NA
j_gene: TRBJ1-3
CDR3nt: TGTGCCAGCAGCTTGACCCGCGGAAACACCATATATTTT
CDR3aa: CASSLTRGNTIYF

v_gene: TRBV6-5
abundance: NA
d_gene: NA
j_gene: TRBJ2-7
CDR3nt: TGTGCCAGCAGTTACGCTGTGTCCTACGAGCAGTACTTC
CDR3aa: CASSYAVSYEQYF

v_gene: TRBV6-1
abundance: NA
d_gene: TRBD1
j_gene: TRBJ1-6
CDR3nt: TGTGCCAGCAGGGGGACAGGGGGAACAAGCTCCTATAATTCACCCCTCCACTTT
CDR3aa: CASRGTGGTSSYNSPLHF

v_gene: TRBV7-2
abundance: few
d_gene: TRBD1
j_gene: TRBJ1-2
CDR3nt: TGTGCCAGCAGCCCTCATAAGGACAGGGATGGCTACACCTTC
CDR3aa: CASSPHKDRDGYTF

v_gene: TRBV20-1
abundance: NA
d_gene: NA
j_gene: TRBJ2-3
CDR3nt: TGCAGTGCACGCTCCGGAATGGGAGGCACAGATACGCAGTATTTT
CDR3aa: CSARSGMGGTDTQYF

v_gene: TRBV11-2
abundance: NA
d_gene: NA
j_gene: TRBJ1-1
CDR3nt: TGTGCCAGCAGCTTAGATTCGAACAGGGTGTCCGAAGCTTTCTTT
CDR3aa: CASSLDSNRVSEAFF

v_gene: TRBV25-1
abundance: NA
d_gene: NA
j_gene: TRBJ1-1
CDR3nt: TGTGCCAGCACCCGAGCGGACAGTCAAGAAGCTTTCTTT
CDR3aa: CASTRADSQEAFF